This T cell receptor (beta chain) was identified during a study of CD8 T cells in Susac syndrome. Reverse transcription of roughly 0.5 to 1 ug RNA was carried out with random hexamers. TCRdb re-derived calls from the immunoSEQ multiplex PCR reads in MiXCR, one entry per CDR3 protein. The sample shows 160,000 or so distinct CDR3 sequences, around 90% of them seen only once. The CDR3 runs to 13 residues. V trimming: 3 bases; J trimming: 9 bases; junction bases outside the gene matches: 7. Germline CDR1 and CDR2: DFQATT and SNEGSKA (reference sequence). The receptor comes from a human donor in good health. The specimen sequenced was CD4+ T cells from PBMCs. The rearrangement links TRBV20-1 to TRBJ2-1; the match to TRBD2 covers 8 bases. As DNA, the CDR3 is TGCAGTGCTAGCGGGAGGGCCAGTAGTGAGCAGTTCTTC. It encodes CSASGRASSEQFF.